This TCR beta chain was recorded in a study of a mutant IDH1 vaccine in newly diagnosed glioma. Study as a whole: In some groups vaccination began 4-6 weeks post-radiotherapy; others received it with temozolomide. There were approximately 60% males and approximately 38% females among treated patients, whose mean age was about 44 years. Patients previously underwent radiotherapy, temozolomide, or both, and most underwent both. General study results and limits: Seemingly, top peripheral T cell clonotype changes bore no relation to pseudoprogression.

Regarding time point: week 5, during vaccination. Each dose of the vaccine consisted of 300 ug of mutant IDH1 20-mer peptide, with topical imiquimod. V was clipped by 1 base and J by 4 bases; unmatched bases: 4. The CDR3 contains 15 residues. Germline CDR1 is SGHRS and CDR2 is YFSETQ. Profiling relied on immunoSEQ multiplex PCR, and the TCRdb table lists in-frame clones only, not all of them. The sample lists about 38,000 clones, approximately 80% occurring once. Comments on this clone: Antigen: not known.

This rearrangement joins TRBV5-1 to TRBJ2-1, with 8 bases lining up with TRBD1. Sequenced material: PBMCs, taken from a glioma patient whose treatment included an IDH1 peptide vaccine. This sequence originates from a man aged 40-55 years with glioma. CDR3 sequence: CASSLQGALYNEQFF. In DNA form, the CDR3 reads TGCGCCAGCAGCTTGCAGGGGGCACTGTACAATGAGCAGTTCTTC.